The next 32 T cell receptor beta chains were all read from a single sample in a study of T-cell memory formation after mild COVID-19. Each CDR3 protein is one row after TCRdb ran MiXCR on the 5' RACE reads. The data contain roughly 310,000 distinct CDR3 sequences, approximately 16% of them singletons. The sequencing input was PBMCs or a T cell subset sorted from them (not recorded which). These receptors originate from a man aged 18 to 30 who had mild COVID-19 (a few samples of this study predate the infection). Cell type and time point are not known.

The chain joins TRBV9 to TRBJ2-7; D tentatively reads TRBD1 or TRBD2 (5 bases each). Germline CDR1 reads SGDLS; CDR2 reads YYNGEE. CDR3 length: 14 amino acids. The ends were cut back, 2 bases at V and 3 bases at J, with 12 bases in the middle. For the CDR3, the DNA is TGTGCCAGCAGCGTCAACTCGGGGCTCTACGAGCAGTACTTC. Protein: CASSVNSGLYEQYF.

The chain combines TRBV11-1 with TRBJ1-1; TRBD1 might be the D (5 bases). This CDR3 spans 17 amino acids. Germline V gene lookup returns CDR1 SGHAT and CDR2 FQDESV (reference sequence). The V end lost 0 bases, the J end lost 5 bases, and 19 bases lay between the germline ends. This CDR3 reads CASSLAPLGALRTEAFF. The CDR3 region has the DNA TGTGCCAGCAGCTTAGCGCCACTTGGGGCCCTGAGGACTGAAGCTTTCTTT.

The chain is built from TRBV6-5 and TRBJ2-2; D could derive from TRBD1 or TRBD2 (5 bases each). CDR1 is MNHEY, CDR2 SVGAGI, per germline. CDR3 length equals 15 residues. Trimming cost V 5 bases and J 8 bases, with 18 bases left between them. CDR3 region: CASSKPGRLSGELFF. DNA for the CDR3: TGTGCCAGCAGTAAACCGGGACGGCTATCGGGGGAGCTGTTTTTT.

The rearrangement links TRBV20-1 to TRBJ2-7; 8 bases align to TRBD2. The V gene's germline CDR1 is DFQATT and CDR2 SNEGSKA (reference sequence). This CDR3 is built from 14 residues. Trimming took 2 bases from V and 4 from J; bases not matched to a gene: 7. In DNA form, the CDR3 reads TGCAGTGCTAGACCCGTGACTAGCGCGTACGAGCAGTACTTC. Its protein product is CSARPVTSAYEQYF.

This clonotype was counted ten times or more. The chain recombines TRBV5-1 with TRBJ1-1; 7 bases agree with TRBD1. CDR1 is SGHRS and CDR2 is YFSETQ in the germline V gene. With V trimmed by 1 base and J by 4 bases, 1 base remained unmatched. This CDR3 comprises 13 residues. In DNA, the CDR3 is TGCGCCAGCAGCTTGTCAGGGGGCACTGAAGCTTTCTTT. It translates to CASSLSGGTEAFF. The full variable domain, completed using reference TRBV5-1 and TRBJ1-1, is KAGVTQTPRYLIKTRGQQVTLSCSPISGHRSVSWYQQTPGQGLQFLFEYFSETQRNKGNFPGRFSGRQFSNSRSEMNVSTLELGDSALYLCASSLSGGTEAFFGQGTRLTVV.

The V and J genes are TRBV6-5 and TRBJ1-5; unclear D gene. This CDR3 is 13 amino acids long. Trimming removed 2 bases at V and 6 bases at J, with 8 bases between. Per germline, CDR1 MNHEY and CDR2 SVGAGI. CDR3 bases: TGTGCCAGCAGTTACATGAAGGGTCAGCCCCAGCATTTT. This encodes CASSYMKGQPQHF.

The chain links TRBV5-1 to TRBJ2-3, with 11 bases identical to TRBD2. V trimming: 1 base; J trimming: 2 bases; junction bases outside the gene matches: 3. Germline V gene data show CDR1 as SGHRS and CDR2 as YFSETQ. The CDR3 has 16 amino acids. The DNA for the CDR3 is TGCGCCAGCAGCTTGAAACTAGCGGGGGACACAGATACGCAGTATTTT. The encoded protein is CASSLKLAGDTDTQYF.

This clonotype has a count of ten or more. This chain connects TRBV12-3 or TRBV12-4 to TRBJ2-5; 7 bases align to TRBD2. The length of the CDR3 is 14 residues. The V and J ends lost 3 bases and 9 bases, in that order; junction bases with no gene match: 10. This CDR3 reads CASSFPVPRGAQYF. The CDR3 bases are TGTGCCAGCAGTTTCCCGGTCCCCCGGGGGGCCCAGTACTTC.

A few counts support this clonotype. For the CDR3, the DNA is TGCAGCGTTGTCCCCTCCACTAGTGAAAACATTCAGTACTTC. This translates into CSVVPSTSENIQYF. The rearrangement links TRBV29-1 to TRBJ2-4; D is possibly TRBD2 (5 bases). Germline CDR1 SQVTM, CDR2 ANQGSEA. This CDR3 comprises 14 residues. Trimming left V 4 bases short and J 5 bases short, with 15 bases between. The whole variable domain, filled in from reference TRBV29-1 and TRBJ2-4, reads SAVISQKPSRDICQRGTSLTIQCQVDSQVTMMFWYRQQPGQSLTLIATANQGSEATYESGFVIDKFPISRPNLTFSTLTVSNMSPEDSSIYLCSVVPSTSENIQYFGAGTRLSVL.

V and J are TRBV2 and TRBJ2-6; D is perhaps TRBD1 (6 bases). Trimming took 7 bases from V and 0 from J, leaving 13 bases between them. Germline V gives CDR1 SNHLY, CDR2 FYNNEI. The CDR3 loop spans 16 amino acids. Here the CDR3 reads CASNHGQTSGANVLTF. CDR3 nucleotide sequence: TGTGCCAGCAATCATGGACAGACCTCTGGGGCCAACGTCCTGACTTTC.

This clonotype appeared many times. As DNA, the CDR3 is TGTGCCAGCAGTCTGACAGGGGGCAGCTGGGGCTACACCTTC. Encoded protein: CASSLTGGSWGYTF. The chain carries TRBV12-3 or TRBV12-4 and TRBJ1-2, with 10 nucleotides matching TRBD1. After removal of 5 bases from V and 8 bases from J, the junction contained 8 bases not matched to a gene. The CDR3 contains 14 residues.

This clonotype was picked up a small number of times. This rearrangement joins TRBV5-6 to TRBJ2-3; D might be TRBD2 (7 bases). This CDR3 contains 16 residues. The ends were cut back, 7 bases at V and 6 bases at J, with 24 bases in the middle. Germline V gives CDR1 SGHDT, CDR2 YYEEEE. This CDR3 is CASSLIGGGRWDTQYF. CDR3 coding DNA: TGTGCCAGCTCACTCATAGGGGGGGGCCGTTGGGATACGCAGTATTTT.

The V gene is TRBV4-3, the J gene TRBJ2-3; no clear D gene. Trimming shortened V by 0 bases and J by 5 bases, and 9 bases separated the two germline ends. CDR1 and CDR2 from the germline V gene are LGHNA and YSLEER. There are 14 residues in the CDR3. Written as DNA, the CDR3 is TGCGCCAGCAGCCAAGACCGGAGAGGAGATACGCAGTATTTT. Protein: CASSQDRRGDTQYF.

This clonotype was seen repeatedly, ten times or more. This chain joins TRBV28 and TRBJ2-1; 7 nucleotides match TRBD2. Germline-derived CDR1 and CDR2 are MDHEN and SYDVKM. With V trimmed by 4 bases and J by 1 base, 1 base remained unmatched. The CDR3 runs 14 residues. CDR3 residues: CASSWGGSYNEQFF. The CDR3 DNA follows: TGTGCCAGCAGTTGGGGGGGATCCTACAATGAGCAGTTCTTC. The full variable domain, its missing parts supplied by reference TRBV28 and TRBJ2-1, is DVKVTQSSRYLVKRTGEKVFLECVQDMDHENMFWYRQDPGLGLRLIYFSYDVKMKEKGDIPEGYSVSREKKERFSLILESASTNQTSMYLCASSWGGSYNEQFFGPGTRLTVL.

CDR3 residues: CAIRRGLYEQYF. The CDR3 nucleotides read TGTGCCATTCGGCGGGGACTATACGAGCAGTACTTC. The chain recombines TRBV2 with TRBJ2-7; TRBD2 matches at 7 bases. Germline V CDR1 and CDR2: SNHLY, FYNNEI. V lost 10 bases and J lost 4; bases outside the gene matches: 7. The CDR3 loop spans 12 amino acids.

The chain employs TRBV28 and TRBJ1-2, with TRBD1 matching over 7 bases. Trimming at V came to 4 bases and at J to 3 bases, leaving 8 bases not matched to a gene. Germline V gene lookup returns CDR1 MDHEN and CDR2 SYDVKM. The CDR3 totals 15 residues. The CDR3 DNA follows: TGTGCCAGCAGTTCGGACCGGACAGGAGACTATGGCTACACCTTC. Residues: CASSSDRTGDYGYTF.

The chain recombines TRBV7-8 with TRBJ2-3; 7 bases fit TRBD2. The CDR3 has 17 amino acids. Trimming cost V 5 bases and J 4 bases; bases outside gene matches: 15. Germline assignment: CDR1 SGHVS and CDR2 FQNEAQ. Written as DNA, the CDR3 is TGTGCCAGCAGCGCTGAGCTAGCGGCGGATCTCCCAGATACGCAGTATTTT. Amino acids: CASSAELAADLPDTQYF.

The chain has TRBV2 and TRBJ1-2; weak D call: TRBD1 (6 bases). V lost 3 bases, J lost 2 bases, and 7 bases lay in between. This CDR3 region has 13 residues. Per germline, CDR1 SNHLY and CDR2 FYNNEI. The CDR3 here is CASSDDRNYGYTF. CDR3 DNA: TGTGCCAGCAGTGACGACAGGAACTATGGCTACACCTTC.

The chain recombines TRBV6-2 or TRBV6-3 with TRBJ1-3; no firm D call. This CDR3 spans 13 amino acids. CDR1 is MNHEY, CDR2 SVGEGT, per germline. The V and J ends lost 8 bases and 0 bases respectively, with 8 bases between them. The chain's CDR3 is CASLDHSGNTIYF. CDR3 nucleotides: TGTGCCAGCCTGGACCACTCTGGAAACACCATATATTTT.

CDR3 coding DNA: TGCGCCAGCAGCCAAGCGGGAAAGGGGAGCTATGGCTACACCTTC. Residues: CASSQAGKGSYGYTF. The chain recombines TRBV4-1 with TRBJ1-2; the D gene is possibly TRBD1 (5 bases). Germline CDR1 MGHRA, CDR2 YSYEKL. V lost 1 base to trimming and J lost 4 bases, with 13 bases between them. This CDR3 contains 15 residues.

The table lists this clonotype with a few counts. The gene calls are TRBV5-1 and TRBJ1-4, with D unresolved. Germline V CDR1 and CDR2: SGHRS, YFSETQ. The CDR3 length is 14 residues. Trimming took 1 base from V and 0 from J, leaving 4 bases between them. As DNA, the CDR3 is TGCGCCAGCAGCTTGACGTCAACTAATGAAAAACTGTTTTTT. It translates to CASSLTSTNEKLFF.

This rearrangement joins TRBV7-2 to TRBJ2-6; D perhaps matches TRBD2 (6 bases). Germline CDR1 is SGHTA and CDR2 is FQGNSA. V lost 0 bases, J lost 5 bases, and 11 bases lay in between. The length of the CDR3 is 16 residues. The CDR3 is CASSLAAGGWANVLTF. In DNA, the CDR3 is TGTGCCAGCAGCTTAGCAGCGGGCGGCTGGGCCAACGTCCTGACTTTC.

The chain joins TRBV4-3 to TRBJ1-2, with a tentative D call TRBD1 (5 bases). From germline, CDR1 is LGHNA and CDR2 YSLEER. V lost 1 base, J lost 8 bases, and 14 bases lay in between. The CDR3 loop spans 14 amino acids. DNA for the CDR3: TGCGCCAGCAGCCAAGGCAGGAGTGGGGCCGGCTACACCTTC. Translation gives CASSQGRSGAGYTF.

This chain uses TRBV29-1 with TRBJ2-7; 8 bases fit TRBD2. V trimming: 8 bases; J trimming: 2 bases; junction bases outside the gene matches: 11. Germline CDR1 reads SQVTM; CDR2 reads ANQGSEA. CDR3 length: 14 amino acids. For the CDR3, the DNA is TGCAGCCTCCGGGAGGGGAGGCCGCCCTACGAGCAGTACTTC. It specifies CSLREGRPPYEQYF.

This chain connects TRBV9 to TRBJ2-5, with unresolved D. V lost 2 bases and J lost 5, with 13 bases in between. Germline CDR1 SGDLS, CDR2 YYNGEE. CDR3 length: 14 amino acids. CDR3 amino acids: CASSVSLNKETQYF. The CDR3 DNA reads as TGTGCCAGCAGCGTCTCCCTCAACAAGGAGACCCAGTACTTC. The whole variable domain, remainder taken from reference TRBV9 and TRBJ2-5, is DSGVTQTPKHLITATGQRVTLRCSPRSGDLSVYWYQQSLDQGLQFLIQYYNGEERAKGNILERFSAQQFPDLHSELNLSSLELGDSALYFCASSVSLNKETQYFGPGTRLLVL.

V and J are TRBV19 and TRBJ2-2; a weak D match, TRBD1 (5 bases). Trimming took 2 bases from V and 0 from J, leaving 13 bases between them. Germline CDR1 reads LNHDA; CDR2 reads SQIVND (reference sequence). The CDR3 length is 17 residues. The chain's CDR3 is CASSIPTADPNTGELFF. The CDR3 DNA reads as TGTGCCAGTAGTATACCGACAGCTGACCCGAACACCGGGGAGCTGTTTTTT.

This chain links TRBV9 with TRBJ2-3; TRBD1 aligns across 8 bases. This CDR3 contains 14 residues. After removal of 3 bases from V and 3 bases from J, the junction contained 3 bases not matched to a gene. Looked up from germline, CDR1 is SGDLS and CDR2 is YYNGEE. CDR3: CASSEDRETDTQYF. In nucleotides, the CDR3 is TGTGCCAGCAGCGAGGACAGGGAGACAGATACGCAGTATTTT.

CDR3 residues: CASSLRSGYETQYF. In nucleotides, the CDR3 is TGTGCCAGCAGCTTACGATCCGGGTATGAGACCCAGTACTTC. V is TRBV7-8 and J is TRBJ2-5; D uncertain. V was clipped by 2 bases and J by 5 bases, with 12 bases between them. There are 14 residues in the CDR3. CDR1 and CDR2 (germline): SGHVS, FQNEAQ.

This clonotype was counted between two and nine times. This chain's CDR3 is CASSQDGGQGLNSPLHF. For the CDR3, the DNA is TGTGCCAGCAGCCAAGATGGGGGACAGGGTTTGAATTCACCCCTCCACTTT. The chain uses TRBV3-1 and TRBJ1-6; 9 bases fit TRBD1. This CDR3 comprises 17 residues. The trim removed 0 bases at V and 7 bases at J, leaving 7 bases unmatched. Germline V gives CDR1 LGHDT, CDR2 YNNKEL (reference sequence).

This chain connects TRBV7-8 to TRBJ2-5; D unresolved. The V gene's germline CDR1 is SGHVS and CDR2 FQNEAQ. Trimming cost V 1 base and J 2 bases, with 17 bases left between them. CDR3 length: 17 residues. CDR3 in DNA: TGTGCCAGCAGCTTAGACTTGGTCAGACCGAGACAAGAGACCCAGTACTTC. It yields the protein CASSLDLVRPRQETQYF.

The chain carries TRBV6-2 or TRBV6-3 and TRBJ2-7, with D possibly TRBD2 on 5 matching bases. V was shortened by 5 bases and J by 7 bases, with 21 bases between the two germline ends. CDR3 length equals 15 residues. Germline V gene data show CDR1 as MNHEY and CDR2 as SVGEGT. CDR3 nucleotides: TGTGCCAGCAGTCCGGGGTCATCCTTGCTCCGGGAGCAGTACTTC. Amino acids: CASSPGSSLLREQYF.

The chain has TRBV4-3 and TRBJ2-7, with TRBD2 matching over 12 bases. The length of the CDR3 is 15 residues. J was trimmed by 2 bases and V by 4 bases; bases with no gene match: 3. Germline V gene lookup returns CDR1 LGHNA and CDR2 YSLEER. CDR3 in amino acids: CASSRGLAGTYEQYF. The CDR3 region has the DNA TGCGCCAGCAGCCGCGGACTAGCGGGGACCTACGAGCAGTACTTC.